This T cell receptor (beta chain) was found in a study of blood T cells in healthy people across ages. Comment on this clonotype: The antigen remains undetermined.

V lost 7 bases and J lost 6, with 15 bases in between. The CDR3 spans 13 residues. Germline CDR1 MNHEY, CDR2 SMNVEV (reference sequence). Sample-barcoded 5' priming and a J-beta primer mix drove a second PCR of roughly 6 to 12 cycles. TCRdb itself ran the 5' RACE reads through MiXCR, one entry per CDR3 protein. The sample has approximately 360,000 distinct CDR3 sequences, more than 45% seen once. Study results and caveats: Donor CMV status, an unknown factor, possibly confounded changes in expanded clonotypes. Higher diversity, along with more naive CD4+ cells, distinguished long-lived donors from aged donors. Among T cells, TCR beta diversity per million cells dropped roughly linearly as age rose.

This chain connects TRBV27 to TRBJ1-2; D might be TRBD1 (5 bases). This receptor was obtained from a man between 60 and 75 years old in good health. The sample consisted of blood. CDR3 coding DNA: TGTGCCAGCACTAGTCAGGGTTTCGATGGCTACACCTTC. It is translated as CASTSQGFDGYTF.